This T cell receptor beta chain was identified during a study of blood T cell repertoires in COVID-19. Study summary: Samples of COVID-19 (acute and convalescent) were obtained from the United States, Italy and Spain. PBMCs, B-cell-depleted T cells, or T cells were the source of the cDNA or gDNA that made up the material.

Trimming cost V 0 bases and J 2 bases, with 17 bases left between them. The CDR3 consists of 17 residues. The germline CDR1 and CDR2 sequences are LGHNA and YNFKEQ. In the original analysis: Estimation of nucleated cell counts relied on the amplification of reference gene primers. TCRdb's table, derived via immunoSEQ multiplex PCR, lists solely in-frame clones and lacks some. For V, J and clone size, that table is used; D and trimming come from the DNA. Of more than 150,000 clones in the sample, approximately 84% were seen once. Sequencing was done on a sample of peripheral blood. The V call is TRBV4-2, the J call TRBJ2-7; D might be TRBD2 (5 bases). The TCR was taken from a man aged 18-30 years with active or convalescent COVID-19. The CDR3 loop is CASSQDPHRGPAYEQYF. CDR3 coding DNA: TGTGCCAGCAGCCAAGATCCCCACAGAGGGCCTGCCTACGAGCAGTACTTC.